This is a list of T cell receptor beta chains from one sample in a study of shared clonotypes between healthy human individuals. Here immunoSEQ multiplex PCR was the method, and the copy in TCRdb shows in-frame clones only, minus some. Among some 2,400,000 clones listed, under 97% were seen once. The sequenced sample consisted of naive CD4+ T cells sorted from blood. Receptor source: a man aged 18 to 30 in good health. Each CDR3 is given with its conserved first and last residue.

v_call	j_call	cdr3_aa
TRBV4-3	TRBJ1-2	CASSQEPGQGYTF
TRBV5-4	TRBJ2-3	CASSFADTQYF
TRBV7-2	TRBJ1-5	CASSFRRGNQPQHF
TRBV4-3	TRBJ2-2	CASSLSNRVPGELFF
TRBV6-1	TRBJ2-7	CASKESYEQYF
TRBV2	TRBJ1-4	CASSEGQGANEKLFF
TRBV5-1	TRBJ2-1	CASSLGGSYNEQFF
TRBV5-1	TRBJ2-1	CASSLGSGEQFF
TRBV9	TRBJ1-1	CASSVGGLTEAFF
TRBV19	TRBJ1-6	CASSIVPQGLRSPLHF
TRBV18	TRBJ1-4	CASSATATNEKLFF
TRBV5-6	TRBJ1-6	CASSLGTGSSYNSPLHF
TRBV5-1	TRBJ2-5	CASSLVLGENQETQYF
TRBV11-3	TRBJ2-1	CASSPSGPGAYNEQFF
TRBV13	TRBJ2-2	CASSFLAGATTGELFF
TRBV5-1	TRBJ2-5	CASSLEGTKKQETQYF
TRBV6-5	TRBJ1-3	CASSLMRGSGNTIYF
TRBV7-9	TRBJ2-3	CASSPNLATNTDTQYF
TRBV7-3	TRBJ1-6	CASSAQGAYNSPLHF
TRBV28	TRBJ2-1	CASSLVSGGALVEQFF
TRBV5-6	TRBJ2-7	CASNVLDYEQYF
TRBV5-1	TRBJ1-6	CASRLAGQGDSPLHF
TRBV9	TRBJ2-5	CASSPRGAAETQYF
TRBV6-1	TRBJ2-1	CASSEAGGRAENEQFF